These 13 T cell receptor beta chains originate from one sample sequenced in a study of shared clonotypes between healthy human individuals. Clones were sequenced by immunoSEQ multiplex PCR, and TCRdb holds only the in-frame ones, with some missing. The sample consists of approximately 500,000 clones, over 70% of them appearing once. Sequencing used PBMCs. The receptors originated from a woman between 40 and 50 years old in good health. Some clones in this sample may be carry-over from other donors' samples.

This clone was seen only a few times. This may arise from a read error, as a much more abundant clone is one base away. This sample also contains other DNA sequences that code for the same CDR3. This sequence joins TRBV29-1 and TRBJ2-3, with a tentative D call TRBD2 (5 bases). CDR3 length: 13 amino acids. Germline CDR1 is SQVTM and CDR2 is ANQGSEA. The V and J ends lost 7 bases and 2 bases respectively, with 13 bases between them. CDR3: CSARGRVTDTQYF. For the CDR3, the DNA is TGCAGCGCACGGGGTCGGGTCACAGATACGCAGTATTTT.

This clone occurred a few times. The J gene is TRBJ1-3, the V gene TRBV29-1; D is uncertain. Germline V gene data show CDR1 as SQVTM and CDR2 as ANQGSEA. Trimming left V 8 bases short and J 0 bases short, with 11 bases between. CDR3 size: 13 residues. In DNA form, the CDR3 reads TGCAGCTACCAGTCCTCCTCTGGAAACACCATATATTTT. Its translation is CSYQSSSGNTIYF. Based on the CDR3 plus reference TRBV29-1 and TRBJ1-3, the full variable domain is SAVISQKPSRDICQRGTSLTIQCQVDSQVTMMFWYRQQPGQSLTLIATANQGSEATYESGFVIDKFPISRPNLTFSTLTVSNMSPEDSSIYLCSYQSSSGNTIYFGEGSWLTVV.

CDR3 nucleotides: TGTGCCAGTAGTAGGGGCGCAACTAATGAAAAACTGTTTTTT. Translated: CASSRGATNEKLFF. V usage is TRBV19 and J usage is TRBJ1-4; possibly TRBD1 for D (5 bases). The V gene's germline CDR1 is LNHDA and CDR2 SQIVND (reference sequence). There are 14 residues in the CDR3. Trimming removed 4 bases at V and 0 bases at J, with 6 bases between.

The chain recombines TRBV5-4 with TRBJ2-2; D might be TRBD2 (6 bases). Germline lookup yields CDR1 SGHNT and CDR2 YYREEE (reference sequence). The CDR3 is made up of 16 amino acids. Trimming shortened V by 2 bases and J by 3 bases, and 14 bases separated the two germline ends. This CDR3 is CASSLVGLRYTGELFF. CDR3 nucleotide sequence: TGTGCCAGCAGCTTAGTGGGACTGAGATACACCGGGGAGCTGTTTTTT.

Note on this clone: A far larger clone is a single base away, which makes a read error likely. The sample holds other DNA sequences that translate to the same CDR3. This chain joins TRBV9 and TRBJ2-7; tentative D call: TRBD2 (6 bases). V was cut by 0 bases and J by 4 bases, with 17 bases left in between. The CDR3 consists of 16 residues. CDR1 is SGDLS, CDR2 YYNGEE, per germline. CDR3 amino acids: CASSVGSGSSGYEQYF. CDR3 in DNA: TGTGCCAGCAGCGTAGGGAGCGGATCGAGCGGGTACGAGCAGTACTTC. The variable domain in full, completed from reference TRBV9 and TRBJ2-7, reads DSGVTQTPKHLITATGQRVTLRCSPRSGDLSVYWYQQSLDQGLQFLIQYYNGEERAKGNILERFSAQQFPDLHSELNLSSLELGDSALYFCASSVGSGSSGYEQYFGPGTRLTVT.

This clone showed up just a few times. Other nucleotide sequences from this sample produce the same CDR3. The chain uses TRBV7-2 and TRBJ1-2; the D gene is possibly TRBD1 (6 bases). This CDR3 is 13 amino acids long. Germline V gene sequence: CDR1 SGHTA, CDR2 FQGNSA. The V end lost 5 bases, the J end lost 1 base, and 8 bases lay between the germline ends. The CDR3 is CASSPDSNYGYTF. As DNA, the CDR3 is TGTGCCAGCAGCCCGGACAGTAACTATGGCTACACCTTC.

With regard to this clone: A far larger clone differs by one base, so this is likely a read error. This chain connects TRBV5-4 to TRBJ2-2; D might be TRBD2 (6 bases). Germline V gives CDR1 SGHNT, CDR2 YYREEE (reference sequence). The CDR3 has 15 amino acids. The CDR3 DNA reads TGTGCCAGCAGCTTGGGCCTTCCGAACACCGGGGGGCTGTTTTTT. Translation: CASSLGLPNTGGLFF.

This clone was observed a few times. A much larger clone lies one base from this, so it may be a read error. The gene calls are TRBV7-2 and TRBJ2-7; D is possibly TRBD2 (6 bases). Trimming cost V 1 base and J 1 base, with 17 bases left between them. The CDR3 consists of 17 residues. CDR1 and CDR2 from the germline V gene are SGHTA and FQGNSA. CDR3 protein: CASSLVASVTGSYEQYF. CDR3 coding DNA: TGTGCCAGCAGCTTAGTGGCTAGCGTGACCGGTTCCTACGAGCAGTACTTC.

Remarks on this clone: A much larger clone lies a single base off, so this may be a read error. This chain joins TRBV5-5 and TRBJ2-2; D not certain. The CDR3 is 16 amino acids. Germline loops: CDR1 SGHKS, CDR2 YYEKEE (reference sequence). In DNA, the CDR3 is TGTGACAGCAGCTTCTCGGGCACGAAGGGCACCGGGGAGCTGTTTTTT. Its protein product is CDSSFSGTKGTGELFF.

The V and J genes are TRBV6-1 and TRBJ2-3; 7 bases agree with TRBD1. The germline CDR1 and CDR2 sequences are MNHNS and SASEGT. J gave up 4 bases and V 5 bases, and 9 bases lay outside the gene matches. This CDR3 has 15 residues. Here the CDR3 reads CASSRTGTGSDTQYF. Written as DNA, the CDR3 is TGTGCCAGCAGTCGGACAGGAACGGGGTCAGATACGCAGTATTTT.

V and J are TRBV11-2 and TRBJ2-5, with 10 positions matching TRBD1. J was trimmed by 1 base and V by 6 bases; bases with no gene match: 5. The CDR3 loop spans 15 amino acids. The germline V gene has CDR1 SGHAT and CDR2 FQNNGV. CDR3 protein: CASRGRTGGQETQYF. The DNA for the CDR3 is TGTGCCAGCAGAGGTCGGACAGGGGGCCAAGAGACCCAGTACTTC.

The CDR3 DNA follows: TGCGCCAGCAGCCAACGTCAAGCGGGGCAGGCAGCAGAGACCCAGTACTTC. The encoded protein is CASSQRQAGQAAETQYF. J is TRBJ2-5 and V is TRBV4-1, with 7 bases lining up with TRBD2. With V trimmed by 2 bases and J by 4 bases, 13 bases remained unmatched. This CDR3 has 17 amino acids. Looked up from germline, CDR1 is MGHRA and CDR2 is YSYEKL.

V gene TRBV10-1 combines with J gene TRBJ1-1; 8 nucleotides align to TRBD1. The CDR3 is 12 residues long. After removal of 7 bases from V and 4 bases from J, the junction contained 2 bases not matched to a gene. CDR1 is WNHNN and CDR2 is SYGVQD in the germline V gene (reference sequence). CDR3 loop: CASTGQGTEAFF. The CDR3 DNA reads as TGCGCCAGCACCGGACAGGGCACTGAAGCTTTCTTT.